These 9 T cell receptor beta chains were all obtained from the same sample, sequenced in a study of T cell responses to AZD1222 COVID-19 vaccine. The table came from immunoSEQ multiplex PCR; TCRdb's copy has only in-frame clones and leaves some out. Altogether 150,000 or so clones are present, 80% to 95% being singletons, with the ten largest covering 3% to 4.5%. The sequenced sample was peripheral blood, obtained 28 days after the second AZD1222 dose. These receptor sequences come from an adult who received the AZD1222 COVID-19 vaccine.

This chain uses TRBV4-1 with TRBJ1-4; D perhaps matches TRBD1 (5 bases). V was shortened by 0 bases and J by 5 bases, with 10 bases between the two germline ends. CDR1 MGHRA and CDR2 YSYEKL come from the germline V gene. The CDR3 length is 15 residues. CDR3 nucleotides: TGCGCCAGCAGCCAAGAGGGCAGGGACAATGAAAAACTGTTTTTT. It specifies CASSQEGRDNEKLFF.

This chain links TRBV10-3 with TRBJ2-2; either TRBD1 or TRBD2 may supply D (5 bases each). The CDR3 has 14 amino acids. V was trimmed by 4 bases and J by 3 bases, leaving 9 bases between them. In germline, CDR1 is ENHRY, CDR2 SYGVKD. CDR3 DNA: TGTGCCATCAGTGGGGACGGTGACACCGGGGAGCTGTTTTTT. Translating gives CAISGDGDTGELFF.

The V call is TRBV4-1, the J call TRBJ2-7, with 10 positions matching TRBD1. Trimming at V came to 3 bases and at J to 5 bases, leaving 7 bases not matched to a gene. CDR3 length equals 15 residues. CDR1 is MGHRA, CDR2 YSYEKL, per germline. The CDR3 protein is CASSQFGTGDHEQYF. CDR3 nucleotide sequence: TGCGCCAGCAGCCAGTTCGGGACAGGGGACCACGAGCAGTACTTC.

Here the CDR3 reads CASSWGQGVYYGYTF. DNA for the CDR3: TGTGCCAGCAGCTGGGGACAGGGCGTCTACTATGGCTACACCTTC. This chain uses TRBV5-6 with TRBJ1-2; TRBD1 agrees at 9 bases. The CDR3 has 15 residues. Looked up from germline, CDR1 is SGHDT and CDR2 is YYEEEE. Trimming removed 3 bases from V and 3 bases from J; junction bases left unmatched: 6. The variable domain in full, completed from reference TRBV5-6 and TRBJ1-2, reads DAGVTQSPTHLIKTRGQQVTLRCSPKSGHDTVSWYQQALGQGPQFIFQYYEEEERQRGNFPDRFSGHQFPNYSSELNVNALLLGDSALYLCASSWGQGVYYGYTFGSGTRLTVV.

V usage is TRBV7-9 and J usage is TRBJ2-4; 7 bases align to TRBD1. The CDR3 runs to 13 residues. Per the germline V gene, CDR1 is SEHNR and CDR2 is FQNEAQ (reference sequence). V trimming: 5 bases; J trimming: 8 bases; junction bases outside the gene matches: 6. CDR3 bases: TGTGCCAGCAGCCCGACAGGGTGGGACATTCAGTACTTC. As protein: CASSPTGWDIQYF.

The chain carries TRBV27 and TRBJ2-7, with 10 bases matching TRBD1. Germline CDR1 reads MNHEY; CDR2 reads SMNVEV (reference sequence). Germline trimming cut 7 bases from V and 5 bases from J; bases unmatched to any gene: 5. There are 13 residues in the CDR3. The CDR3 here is CASTGDRGDEQYF. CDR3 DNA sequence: TGTGCCAGCACCGGGGACAGGGGAGACGAGCAGTACTTC.

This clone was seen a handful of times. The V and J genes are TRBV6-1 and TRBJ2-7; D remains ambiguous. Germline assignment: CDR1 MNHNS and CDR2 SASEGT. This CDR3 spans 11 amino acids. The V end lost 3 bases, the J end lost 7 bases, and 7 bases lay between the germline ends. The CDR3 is CASSDIWEQYF. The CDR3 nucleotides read TGTGCCAGCAGTGATATTTGGGAGCAGTACTTC.

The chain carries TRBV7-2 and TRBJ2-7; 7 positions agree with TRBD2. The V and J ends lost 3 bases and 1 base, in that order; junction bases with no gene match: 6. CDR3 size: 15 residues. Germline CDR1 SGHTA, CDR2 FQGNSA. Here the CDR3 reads CASSLQAGASYEQYF. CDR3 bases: TGTGCCAGCAGCTTGCAGGCGGGAGCTTCCTACGAGCAGTACTTC.

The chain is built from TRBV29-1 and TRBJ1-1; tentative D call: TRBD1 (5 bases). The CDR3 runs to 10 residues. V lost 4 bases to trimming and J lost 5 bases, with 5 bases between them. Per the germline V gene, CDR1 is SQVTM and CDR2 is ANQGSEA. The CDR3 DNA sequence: TGCAGCGTTGGGGGGACTGAAGCTTTCTTT. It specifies CSVGGTEAFF.